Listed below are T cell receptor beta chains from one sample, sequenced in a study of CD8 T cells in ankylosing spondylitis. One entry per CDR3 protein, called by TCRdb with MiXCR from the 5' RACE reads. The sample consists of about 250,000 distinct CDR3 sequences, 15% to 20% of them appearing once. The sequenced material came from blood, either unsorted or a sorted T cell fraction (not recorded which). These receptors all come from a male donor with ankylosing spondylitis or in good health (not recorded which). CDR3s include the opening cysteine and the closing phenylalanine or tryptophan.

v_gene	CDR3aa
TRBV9	CASSEGFHGYTF
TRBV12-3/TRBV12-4	CASSTGLAGASYEQYF
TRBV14	CASSQDEGLNTEAFF
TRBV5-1	CASSLGGIRSYNEQFF
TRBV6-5	CASSYSREGETQYF
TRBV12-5	CASGLVLASSYEQYF
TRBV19	CASSPPPWTAGEQYF
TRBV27	CASSSYGTANTEAFF
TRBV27	CASSPGPNTEAFF
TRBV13	CASSSDRGNYEQYF
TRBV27	CASSSRDRAHYGYTF
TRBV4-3	CASSQEYLAGAYEQYF
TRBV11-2	CASSSLGQGAFTGELFF
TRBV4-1	CASRQTGSSYNEQFF
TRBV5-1	CASSFRGENTEAFF
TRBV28	CASRRGTGGIQPQHF
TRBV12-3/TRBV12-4	CASSRPGSSGGTDTQYF
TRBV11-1	CASSKPGQSQETQYF
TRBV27	CASSLVVSSEDTQYF
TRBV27	CASSLRDRGPETQYF
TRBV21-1	CASSKGRRQPQHF
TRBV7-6	CASSLSRDYNSPLHF
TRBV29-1	CSVEEDSTYEQYF
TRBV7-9	CASSLGVAGEQYF
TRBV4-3	CASSQDRGQVTGELFF
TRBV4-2	CASSQVGGRASTDTQYF
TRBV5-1	CASSPPLAGVFGDEQFF
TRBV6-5	CASSYALGAGELYEQYF
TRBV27	CASGTSGGGGETQYF
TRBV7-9	CASSVWARTSVPRLVF
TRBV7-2	CASSPLASSYNEQFF
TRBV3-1	CASSQASGGTDTQYF
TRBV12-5	CASGLPQRLADNYEQYF
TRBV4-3	CASSRGQGATYEQYF
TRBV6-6	CASEGSSYEQYF
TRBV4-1	CASSQGGRGEQFF
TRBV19	CASSAGVGYEQYF
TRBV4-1	CASSQLDASSYEQYF
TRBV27	CASSPHRELGSNQPQHF
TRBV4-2	CASSQPGLAGGSRDNEQFF
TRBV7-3	CASSLWGLAGGNTGELFF
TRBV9	CASSVGPHNEQFF
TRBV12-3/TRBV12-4	CASSLDYNNEQFF
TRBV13	CASSEALTGTDTQYF
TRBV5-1	CASSPPGGYETQYF
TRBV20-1	CSARDWTTTYEQYF
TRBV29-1	CSVVAGESGNEQFF
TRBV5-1	CASSLEMGLEVHEQFF
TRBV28	CASSLWGTSGSVNEQYF
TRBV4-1	CASSSHAQEQETQYF
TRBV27	CASSIDIGPNQPQHF
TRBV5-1	CASSPELSLETQYF
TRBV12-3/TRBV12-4	CADSHGVRDTQYF
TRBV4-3	CASSPVKSDFEQYF
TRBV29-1	CSVHGGIGYNEQFF